Included here is one T cell receptor beta chain sequence, with context. The data were obtained in a study of blood T cell repertoires in COVID-19. CDR3 size: 13 residues. Germline CDR1 reads SGHDT; CDR2 reads YYEEEE. Trimming at V came to 4 bases and at J to 10 bases, leaving 6 bases not matched to a gene. Repertoires were generated with immunoSEQ multiplex PCR, while TCRdb's copy carries only in-frame clones and drops some. The sample records approximately 200,000 clones, 75% to 90% being singletons. The source is a woman aged 18-29 years in a cohort exposed to, infected with or recovered from COVID-19 (not recorded which). The source material was PBMCs or T cells enriched from blood (not recorded which). V gene TRBV5-6 combines with J gene TRBJ1-2; 11 positions match TRBD1. The CDR3 DNA follows: TGTGCCAGCAGCCGGGACAGGGGGACTTTCTACACCTTC. Its protein product is CASSRDRGTFYTF.